The 20 T cell receptor beta chains presented below share a single source sample, sequenced in a study of blood T cell repertoires in COVID-19. The assay was immunoSEQ multiplex PCR, and TCRdb's table has in-frame clones only and misses some. The sample holds under 300,000 clones, 65% to 80% seen once. Sequencing was carried out using peripheral blood. These receptors all stem from a middle-aged woman with active or convalescent COVID-19.

The chain is built from TRBV2 and TRBJ1-2; 8 nucleotides match TRBD1. The CDR3 has 15 amino acids. Trimming removed 4 bases from V and 0 bases from J; junction bases left unmatched: 4. The germline CDR1 and CDR2 sequences are SNHLY and FYNNEI. The CDR3 DNA follows: TGTGCCAGCAGTGTAGAGACAGGGGCTAACTATGGCTACACCTTC. Its translation is CASSVETGANYGYTF.

The chain recombines TRBV2 with TRBJ2-6, with 12 bases fitting TRBD2. Germline V gene sequence: CDR1 SNHLY, CDR2 FYNNEI. Unmatched junction bases numbered 9, after V lost 2 bases and J lost 4 bases. The CDR3 length is 19 residues. CDR3 amino acids: CASSESSSGGAAGANVLTF. The CDR3, as DNA: TGTGCCAGCAGTGAATCGTCTAGCGGGGGGGCCGCCGGGGCCAACGTCCTGACTTTC.

The V call is TRBV28, the J call TRBJ2-5; tentative D call: TRBD1 (5 bases). Germline V gene lookup returns CDR1 MDHEN and CDR2 SYDVKM. The V and J ends lost 3 bases and 5 bases respectively, with 16 bases between them. This CDR3 has 15 amino acids. The CDR3 DNA sequence: TGTGCCAGCAGTTTCCCAGGACACTCCGCCGAGACCCAGTACTTC. Translation: CASSFPGHSAETQYF.

The V gene is TRBV30, the J gene TRBJ1-4; D gene uncertain. Trimming took 0 bases from V and 8 from J, leaving 7 bases between them. This CDR3 has 12 residues. Germline CDR1 and CDR2: GTSNPN and SVGIG (reference sequence). The CDR3 bases are TGTGCCTGGAGTGTACTAGGGGAAAAACTGTTTTTT. Translating gives CAWSVLGEKLFF.

This sequence joins TRBV15 and TRBJ2-7; D may be TRBD1 (6 bases). V lost 5 bases, J lost 6 bases, and 20 bases lay in between. The CDR3 is 15 amino acids. In germline, CDR1 is LNHNV, CDR2 YYDKDF (reference sequence). CDR3 sequence reads: CATSRLTVKQGEQYV. CDR3 coding DNA: TGTGCCACCAGCCGCTTGACGGTGAAACAGGGCGAGCAGTACGTC.

The chain combines TRBV5-6 with TRBJ2-1; possible D gene TRBD2, 5 bases. Germline CDR1 and CDR2: SGHDT and YYEEEE. The germline V and J ends were trimmed by 0 bases and 2 bases, with 6 bases remaining between them. This CDR3 has 14 amino acids. CDR3 sequence reads: CASSLVGTYNEQFF. The CDR3 DNA sequence: TGTGCCAGCAGCTTGGTCGGGACCTACAATGAGCAGTTCTTC.

This chain links TRBV18 with TRBJ2-7; 10 positions match TRBD2. The CDR3 loop spans 15 amino acids. Losses at the gene ends were 0 bases for V and 4 bases for J; bases not matched to a gene: 3. Germline V gene lookup returns CDR1 KGHSH and CDR2 LQKENI. CDR3: CASSPPSGGEYEQYF. The CDR3 nucleotides read TGTGCCAGCTCACCACCCAGCGGGGGGGAGTACGAGCAGTACTTC.

The genes are TRBV7-9 and TRBJ1-6, with 8 bases identical to TRBD1. Germline CDR1 and CDR2: SEHNR and FQNEAQ (reference sequence). The CDR3 totals 13 residues. V was clipped by 7 bases and J by 9 bases; unmatched bases: 5. CDR3 residues: CASTEQGGSPLHF. CDR3 nucleotide sequence: TGTGCCAGCACTGAACAGGGGGGTTCACCCCTCCACTTT.

The chain is built from TRBV27 and TRBJ1-5; TRBD1 agrees at 7 bases. This CDR3 spans 16 amino acids. The V segment lost 7 bases and the J segment 6 bases; nucleotides outside the gene matches: 15. Germline V lookup: CDR1 MNHEY, CDR2 SMNVEV (reference sequence). The CDR3 spells CASKGAAGGWGQPQHF. In nucleotides, the CDR3 is TGTGCCAGCAAGGGAGCGGCAGGGGGTTGGGGTCAGCCCCAGCATTTT.

This clone has a single count. The chain joins TRBV5-1 to TRBJ1-2, with 8 bases fitting TRBD1. Germline V lookup: CDR1 SGHRS, CDR2 YFSETQ. J gave up 5 bases and V 0 bases, and 0 bases lay outside the gene matches. This CDR3 has 13 residues. CDR3 coding DNA: TGCGCCAGCAGCTTGGACAGGGGGTATGGCTACACCTTC. Protein sequence: CASSLDRGYGYTF.

The J gene is TRBJ2-3, the V gene TRBV30; 11 nucleotides line up with TRBD2. The V segment lost 2 bases and the J segment 5 bases; nucleotides outside the gene matches: 6. CDR3 size: 15 residues. Germline values: CDR1 GTSNPN, CDR2 SVGIG (reference sequence). CDR3 region: CAWSLSGGAIDTQYF. The CDR3 DNA follows: TGTGCCTGGAGTCTTAGCGGGGGGGCTATAGATACGCAGTATTTT.

The chain has TRBV15 and TRBJ2-7, with a possible D match to TRBD2 (6 bases). Germline CDR1 is LNHNV and CDR2 is YYDKDF (reference sequence). V lost 0 bases and J 5 bases, leaving 8 bases between the germline ends. This CDR3 is built from 13 residues. The CDR3 bases are TGTGCCACCAGCAGAGAACCGGGAGACGAGCAGTACGTC. Its translation is CATSREPGDEQYV.

The chain is built from TRBV6-1 and TRBJ2-6, with D possibly being TRBD1 (5 bases). V dropped 3 bases and J dropped 0 bases, with 9 bases sitting between them. The V gene's germline CDR1 is MNHNS and CDR2 SASEGT. This CDR3 spans 16 amino acids. The CDR3 reads CASSDAGFSGANVLTF. CDR3 DNA: TGTGCCAGCAGTGACGCAGGGTTCTCTGGGGCCAACGTCCTGACTTTC.

The sample holds a few counts of this clone. V and J are TRBV28 and TRBJ2-2; maybe TRBD1 (6 bases). Trimming left V 1 base short and J 1 base short, with 10 bases between. Germline CDR1 and CDR2: MDHEN and SYDVKM. The CDR3 runs to 16 residues. The CDR3, as DNA: TGTGCCAGCAGTTTATTTCGGACAGTGAACACCGGGGAGCTGTTTTTT. The encoded protein is CASSLFRTVNTGELFF.

V is TRBV27 and J is TRBJ1-6; 9 bases fit TRBD1. The V segment lost 6 bases and the J segment 7 bases; nucleotides outside the gene matches: 4. Germline-derived CDR1 and CDR2 are MNHEY and SMNVEV (reference sequence). The CDR3 length is 14 residues. The CDR3 DNA reads as TGTGCCAGCAGACAGGGACAGGGAAATTCACCCCTCCACTTT. Its protein product is CASRQGQGNSPLHF.

The chain carries TRBV5-5 and TRBJ1-5; 8 bases fit TRBD1. Trimming removed 4 bases from V and 6 bases from J; junction bases left unmatched: 12. The V gene's germline CDR1 is SGHKS and CDR2 YYEKEE (reference sequence). CDR3 length: 16 amino acids. The CDR3 is CASSLLEAGGSQPQHF. DNA for the CDR3: TGTGCCAGCAGCCTGCTTGAGGCAGGGGGCAGTCAGCCCCAGCATTTT.

This chain joins TRBV2 and TRBJ2-2, with 8 bases matching TRBD1. The CDR3 is 17 residues long. V gave up 5 bases and J gave up 1 base; unmatched junction bases: 9. CDR1 and CDR2 from the germline V gene are SNHLY and FYNNEI. The CDR3 region has the DNA TGTGCCAGCAGTCGTTCCACGACAGGGGTGAACACCGGGGAGCTGTTTTTT. Its protein is CASSRSTTGVNTGELFF. The variable domain in full, completed from reference TRBV2 and TRBJ2-2, reads EPEVTQTPSHQVTQMGQEVILRCVPISNHLYFYWYRQILGQKVEFLVSFYNNEISEKSEIFDDQFSVERPDGSNFTLKIRSTKLEDSAMYFCASSRSTTGVNTGELFFGEGSRLTVL.

V gene TRBV19 combines with J gene TRBJ2-1; 7 bases align to TRBD2. With V trimmed by 3 bases and J by 2 bases, 4 bases remained unmatched. This CDR3 has 15 residues. The germline V gene has CDR1 LNHDA and CDR2 SQIVND (reference sequence). The CDR3 region has the DNA TGTGCCAGTAGTATCACCGGGACTACCTACAATGAGCAGTTCTTC. Translation: CASSITGTTYNEQFF.

There are a few counts of this clone. The gene calls are TRBV28 and TRBJ2-7; D gene uncertain. Germline CDR1 reads MDHEN; CDR2 reads SYDVKM. V was shortened by 5 bases and J by 4 bases, with 12 bases between the two germline ends. The CDR3 extends over 13 amino acids. CDR3 sequence: CASSPGREYEQYF. CDR3 DNA: TGTGCCAGCAGTCCCGGTCGTGAGTACGAGCAGTACTTC.

This chain connects TRBV6-5 to TRBJ1-3; the D is unclear. In germline, CDR1 is MNHEY, CDR2 SVGAGI. This CDR3 has 15 residues. The V end was cut by 3 bases, the J end by 0 bases, with 9 bases between. CDR3 loop: CASSYDSYSGNTIYF. In DNA, the CDR3 is TGTGCCAGCAGTTATGACTCCTACTCTGGAAACACCATATATTTT.